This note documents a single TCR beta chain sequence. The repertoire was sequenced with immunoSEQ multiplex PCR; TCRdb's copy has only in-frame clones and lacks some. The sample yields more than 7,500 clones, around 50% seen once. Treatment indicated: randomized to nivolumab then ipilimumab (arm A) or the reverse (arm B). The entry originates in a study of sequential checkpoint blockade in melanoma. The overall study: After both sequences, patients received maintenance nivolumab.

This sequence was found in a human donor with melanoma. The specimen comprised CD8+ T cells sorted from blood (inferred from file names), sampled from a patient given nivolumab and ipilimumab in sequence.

The CDR3 is CASSQDDRGSYEQYF. In DNA, the CDR3 is TGCGCCAGCAGCCAAGATGACCGGGGATCCTACGAGCAGTACTTC. The chain carries TRBV4-3 and TRBJ2-7; D is perhaps TRBD2 (5 bases). The CDR3 consists of 15 residues. The germline CDR1 and CDR2 sequences are LGHNA and YSLEER. Trimming shortened V by 0 bases and J by 1 base, and 10 bases separated the two germline ends.